The T cell receptor beta chain under discussion was sequenced for a study of blood T cell repertoires in COVID-19. Assay used: immunoSEQ multiplex PCR; TCRdb lists only in-frame clones, some missing. This repertoire shows about 300,000 clones, around 86% found once; its top ten account for about 1.2%. Trimming pared 4 bases from V and 1 base from J, leaving 12 bases between. The CDR3 covers 15 residues. Germline V gene sequence: CDR1 LGHNA, CDR2 YNFKEQ. This receptor was taken from a man between 65 and 85 years old with acute or convalescent COVID-19. The sample was peripheral blood. The V call is TRBV4-2, the J call TRBJ2-3; unclear D gene. Written as DNA, the CDR3 is TGTGCCAGCAGCCGTACACTGGCGGGCACAGATACGCAGTATTTT. The encoded protein is CASSRTLAGTDTQYF.